This is a list of T cell receptor beta chains from one sample in a study of CD8 T cells in Susac syndrome. TCRdb re-analysed the immunoSEQ multiplex PCR reads in MiXCR, keeping a single row per CDR3 protein. The table includes 200,000 to 250,000 distinct CDR3 sequences, roughly 95% detected once. The specimen was CD4+ T cells from PBMCs. The receptors were gathered from a human donor with multiple sclerosis. Both conserved end residues are part of each CDR3. The D gene is left open where the match is weak. Some rows have no size entry. The others give once, few or many, or a class for an expanded clone.

TRBV7-9	NA	TRBD1	TRBJ2-7	CASSLQTGVHEQYF	TGTGCCAGCAGCCTCCAAACAGGGGTGCACGAGCAGTACTTC
TRBV15	NA	NA	TRBJ1-3	CATSLQPGNTIYF	TGTGCCACCAGCCTCCAACCTGGAAACACCATATATTTT
TRBV2	NA	NA	TRBJ2-3	CASPEEGAGDTQYF	TGTGCCAGCCCGGAGGAGGGGGCGGGGGATACGCAGTATTTT
TRBV4-1	NA	TRBD2	TRBJ2-4	CASSQGLAGGQNIQYF	TGCGCCAGCAGCCAGGGGCTAGCGGGGGGGCAAAACATTCAGTACTTC
TRBV20-1	NA	NA	TRBJ2-7	CSAGTGGAYEQYF	TGCAGTGCTGGTACAGGGGGGGCCTACGAGCAGTACTTC
TRBV2	NA	NA	TRBJ2-3	CASSEALPDTQYF	TGTGCCAGCAGTGAAGCGCTTCCAGATACGCAGTATTTT
TRBV5-1	NA	NA	TRBJ2-2	CASSLDSFTGELFF	TGCGCCAGCAGCTTGGACAGCTTCACCGGGGAGCTGTTTTTT
TRBV6-6	NA	NA	TRBJ2-1	CASSSPGDYSYNEQFF	TGTGCCAGCAGTTCTCCTGGCGACTACTCCTACAATGAGCAGTTCTTC
TRBV28	once	TRBD1	TRBJ1-1	CASSFGTGGATTEAFF	TGTGCCAGCAGTTTCGGGACAGGGGGCGCAACCACTGAAGCTTTCTTT
TRBV20-1	NA	NA	TRBJ2-4	CSANPDGLAKNIQYF	TGCAGTGCTAACCCGGACGGGCTAGCCAAAAACATTCAGTACTTC
TRBV29-1	NA	TRBD2	TRBJ2-3	CSVDRRTSGTSTDTQYF	TGCAGCGTGGACAGACGGACTAGCGGTACTAGCACAGATACGCAGTATTTT
TRBV12-3/TRBV12-4	NA	TRBD1	TRBJ2-1	CASSSRDRGRWYNEQFF	TGTGCCAGCAGTTCTCGGGACAGGGGGCGGTGGTACAATGAGCAGTTCTTC
TRBV19	once	NA	TRBJ2-5	CASGPHQETQYF	TGTGCCAGCGGACCGCACCAAGAGACCCAGTACTTC
TRBV6-1	NA	TRBD1	TRBJ1-1	CASRGQGAPMWAEAFF	TGTGCCAGCAGGGGACAGGGGGCCCCTATGTGGGCTGAAGCTTTCTTT
TRBV6-5	NA	NA	TRBJ2-2	CASISRRTPTGELFF	TGTGCCAGCATCTCGAGGCGGACACCGACCGGGGAGCTGTTTTTT
TRBV30	once	NA	TRBJ1-1	CAWSSTNTEAFF	TGTGCCTGGAGCTCTACGAACACTGAAGCTTTCTTT
TRBV12-3/TRBV12-4	NA	TRBD1	TRBJ2-1	CASVARGWYNEQFF	TGTGCCAGCGTCGCCAGGGGGTGGTACAATGAGCAGTTCTTC
TRBV7-7	NA	NA	TRBJ1-1	CASSLVWGAEAFF	TGTGCCAGCAGCTTAGTTTGGGGGGCTGAAGCTTTCTTT
TRBV5-4	NA	TRBD1	TRBJ2-7	CASSLGAGGQYEQYF	TGTGCCAGCAGCTTGGGGGCAGGGGGTCAATACGAGCAGTACTTC
TRBV28	NA	NA	TRBJ2-2	CASSWKEGPNTGELFF	TGTGCCAGCAGCTGGAAGGAGGGACCGAACACCGGGGAGCTGTTTTTT
TRBV29-1	NA	NA	TRBJ2-7	CSVGQGSGEQYF	TGCAGCGTTGGGCAGGGCTCGGGCGAGCAGTACTTC
TRBV20-1	once	TRBD2	TRBJ2-3	CSASPLSSGRADTQYF	TGCAGTGCCTCCCCTCTCTCCAGCGGGAGGGCGGATACGCAGTATTTT
TRBV5-4	once	NA	TRBJ1-1	CASSPMWGNTEAFF	TGTGCCAGCAGCCCAATGTGGGGGAACACTGAAGCTTTCTTT
TRBV6-6	NA	NA	TRBJ1-2	CASSYSTHRINYGYTF	TGTGCCAGCAGTTACTCGACCCACAGAATTAACTATGGCTACACCTTC
TRBV10-3	NA	TRBD2	TRBJ2-2	CAISAAGGTGELFF	TGTGCCATCAGTGCGGCGGGGGGCACCGGGGAGCTGTTTTTT
TRBV18	NA	NA	TRBJ2-5	CASSPKTGGETQYF	TGTGCCAGCTCACCAAAGACAGGTGGAGAGACCCAGTACTTC
TRBV7-2	once	NA	TRBJ1-2	CASSFSGGANNYGYTF	TGTGCCAGCAGCTTCTCGGGGGGGGCGAATAACTATGGCTACACCTTC
TRBV7-3	NA	NA	TRBJ2-2	CASGASVNTGELFF	TGTGCCAGCGGGGCTAGCGTGAACACCGGGGAGCTGTTTTTT
TRBV12-3/TRBV12-4	NA	TRBD1	TRBJ1-2	CASSRSQGVGHGYTF	TGTGCCAGCAGCCGATCGCAGGGGGTGGGTCATGGCTACACCTTC
TRBV29-1	NA	NA	TRBJ2-1	CSVGRGSYNEQFF	TGCAGCGTAGGAAGGGGGTCCTACAATGAGCAGTTCTTC
TRBV27	once	TRBD2	TRBJ2-7	CASSLSPGLAGEQYF	TGTGCCAGCAGTTTATCGCCGGGACTAGCTGGCGAGCAGTACTTC
TRBV30	NA	NA	TRBJ1-1	CAWGFGTSNTEAFF	TGTGCCTGGGGGTTCGGGACGAGCAACACTGAAGCTTTCTTT
TRBV20-1	NA	NA	TRBJ1-2	CSAESTANYGYTF	TGCAGTGCTGAGTCGACAGCTAACTATGGCTACACCTTC
TRBV3-1	NA	NA	TRBJ2-4	CASSQDKREYF	TGTGCCAGCAGCCAAGATAAGAGAGAGTACTTC
TRBV7-9	once	NA	TRBJ2-2	CASSSRVSANTGELFF	TGTGCCAGCAGCAGCAGGGTATCCGCGAACACCGGGGAGCTGTTTTTT
TRBV2	NA	NA	TRBJ2-1	CASNDWTNNEQFF	TGTGCCAGCAACGACTGGACGAACAATGAGCAGTTCTTC
TRBV29-1	NA	NA	TRBJ2-5	CSVEGQLGETQYF	TGCAGCGTTGAAGGGCAGTTGGGCGAGACCCAGTACTTC
TRBV6-5	few	NA	TRBJ1-6	CASSYANSPLHF	TGTGCCAGCAGTTACGCCAATTCACCCCTCCACTTT
TRBV6-5	NA	NA	TRBJ2-5	CASSYSFKMAYQETQYF	TGTGCCAGCAGTTACTCGTTCAAGATGGCGTACCAAGAGACCCAGTACTTC
TRBV29-1	NA	TRBD2	TRBJ2-3	CSVEVAGGQNTQYF	TGCAGCGTTGAGGTAGCGGGGGGGCAAAATACGCAGTATTTT
TRBV10-3	NA	NA	TRBJ2-7	CAISEKADGPGEQYF	TGTGCCATCAGTGAAAAAGCGGACGGGCCGGGCGAGCAGTACTTC
TRBV14	NA	NA	TRBJ1-1	CASSQTAMNTEAFF	TGTGCCAGCAGCCAGACAGCCATGAACACTGAAGCTTTCTTT
TRBV2	NA	NA	TRBJ2-2	CASSTLGELFF	TGTGCCAGCAGCACGCTGGGGGAGCTGTTTTTT
TRBV2	NA	NA	TRBJ1-5	CASSEYGRGYQPQHF	TGTGCCAGCAGTGAATACGGAAGGGGGTATCAGCCCCAGCATTTT
TRBV2	NA	TRBD2	TRBJ2-3	CASSPNRTSGRATDTQYF	TGTGCCAGCAGCCCCAACCGAACTAGCGGGAGGGCCACAGATACGCAGTATTTT
TRBV10-3	NA	TRBD1	TRBJ2-2	CAIRWTGGTGELFF	TGTGCCATCAGATGGACAGGGGGCACCGGGGAGCTGTTTTTT
TRBV25-1	NA	NA	TRBJ1-4	CASSGRSLGKNEKLFF	TGTGCCAGCAGTGGCAGGTCCCTCGGGAAGAATGAAAAACTGTTTTTT
TRBV30	NA	NA	TRBJ2-5	CAWSGAGQETQYF	TGTGCCTGGAGTGGGGCAGGCCAAGAGACCCAGTACTTC
TRBV5-1	NA	TRBD2	TRBJ2-5	CASSPGLVGETQYF	TGCGCCAGCAGCCCAGGACTAGTTGGAGAGACCCAGTACTTC
TRBV28	once	NA	TRBJ2-3	CASSFQGFTDTQYF	TGTGCCAGCAGCTTCCAGGGATTCACAGATACGCAGTATTTT